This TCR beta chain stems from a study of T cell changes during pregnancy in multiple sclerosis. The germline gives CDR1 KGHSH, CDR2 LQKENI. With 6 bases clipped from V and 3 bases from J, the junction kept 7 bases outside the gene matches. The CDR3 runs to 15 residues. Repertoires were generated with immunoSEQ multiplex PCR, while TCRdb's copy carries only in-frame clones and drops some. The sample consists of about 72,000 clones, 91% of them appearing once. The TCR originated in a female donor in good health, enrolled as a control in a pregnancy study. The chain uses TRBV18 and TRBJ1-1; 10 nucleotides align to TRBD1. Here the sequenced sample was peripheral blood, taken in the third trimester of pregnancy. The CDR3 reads CASSNRDRGDTEAFF. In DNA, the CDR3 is TGTGCCAGCTCCAACCGGGACAGGGGAGACACTGAAGCTTTCTTT.